Below, one TCR beta chain is given with its context. Methods used by the authors: Junction-only immunoSEQ data arrived without quality scores, meaning filtering differed. Profiled with immunoSEQ multiplex PCR; TCRdb holds only in-frame clones, not every one. V and J calls and clone size are given by that table; D and trimming were obtained from the DNA. In the table there are about 1,900,000 clones, about 95% of which are singletons. Germline V gene data show CDR1 as ENHRY and CDR2 as SYGVKD. This CDR3 contains 12 residues. V was pared by 9 bases and J by 9 bases, with 12 bases between. Cells designated naive CD8 were CD45RO-negative and were positively selected for CCR7, with terminally differentiated effector memory CD45RA+ cells excluded. The sample belongs to a study of shared clonotypes between healthy human individuals.

Sample: naive CD8+ T cells sorted from blood. This TCR was sampled from a man younger than 35 in good health. The J gene is TRBJ1-6, the V gene TRBV10-3; D gene ambiguous. Here the CDR3 DNA reads TGTGCCATGTTTTCGGCGGTTTCACCCCTCCACTTT. Protein sequence: CAMFSAVSPLHF.